The 32 T cell receptor beta chains presented below share a single source sample, sequenced in a study of blood T cells in healthy people across ages. A sample-barcoded 5' primer and a J-beta primer mix were used in a second PCR of roughly 6 to 11 cycles. MiXCR, applied by TCRdb to the 5' RACE reads, yields one record per CDR3 protein. The sample has approximately 780,000 distinct CDR3 sequences; about 26% are singletons. The data were also submitted as part of a second study, on T cells of mothers and their children.

Sample: blood. The source of these receptors is a boy between 10 and 17 years old in good health.

V is TRBV28 and J is TRBJ2-5, with 7 positions matching TRBD1. This CDR3 spans 14 amino acids. The germline gives CDR1 MDHEN, CDR2 SYDVKM. The V and J ends lost 4 bases and 3 bases, in that order; junction bases with no gene match: 5. As DNA, the CDR3 is TGTGCCAGCAGTTCACACAGGGGTGAAGAGACCCAGTACTTC. It specifies CASSSHRGEETQYF.

The rearrangement joins TRBV11-2 to TRBJ2-1; D is undetermined. Germline values: CDR1 SGHAT, CDR2 FQNNGV. CDR3 length: 14 residues. V shed 8 bases and J shed 0 bases, with 11 bases lying between them. DNA for the CDR3: TGTGCCAGCGTGGGCCAAAGCTCCTACAATGAGCAGTTCTTC. Protein: CASVGQSSYNEQFF.

This clonotype was observed a few times. The genes are TRBV5-6 and TRBJ2-5; TRBD1 matches at 9 bases. The DNA end lines up better with TRBJ2-7; the J call may be wrong. The CDR3 is 15 residues long. Germline V gene lookup returns CDR1 SGHDT and CDR2 YYEEEE. In nucleotides, the CDR3 is TGTGCCAGCAGCTCGCCGACAGGGGGGACCTACGAGCAGTACTTC. Its translation is CASSSPTGGTYEQYF.

V usage is TRBV29-1 and J usage is TRBJ2-3, with 12 bases that match TRBD2. The length of the CDR3 is 14 residues. V was pared by 7 bases and J by 8 bases, with 10 bases of the junction left unmatched. In germline, CDR1 is SQVTM, CDR2 ANQGSEA. In nucleotides, the CDR3 is TGCAGCGCTGTAGAGACTAGCGGGAGTAGTACGCAGTATTTT. Encoded protein: CSAVETSGSSTQYF.

This clonotype showed up many times. The rearrangement links TRBV7-2 to TRBJ2-5, with D uncertain. The CDR3 sequence is 16 residues long. Germline CDR1 is SGHTA and CDR2 is FQGNSA. V was pared by 3 bases and J by 0 bases, with 14 bases between. This CDR3 is CASSLVRSTYQETQYF. The CDR3 coding sequence is TGTGCCAGCAGCTTGGTCCGGTCTACCTACCAAGAGACCCAGTACTTC.

This clonotype was seen more than once but under ten times. This rearrangement joins TRBV20-1 to TRBJ2-2; the D call may be TRBD1 or TRBD2 (5 bases each). The CDR3 sequence is 14 residues long. V lost 6 bases and J lost 3, with 14 bases in between. In germline, CDR1 is DFQATT, CDR2 SNEGSKA (reference sequence). This CDR3 reads CSAAGTWDTGELFF. In nucleotides, the CDR3 is TGCAGTGCCGCCGGGACCTGGGACACCGGGGAGCTGTTTTTT.

This chain links TRBV21-1 with TRBJ1-4. TRBV21-1 is a recognized pseudogene. The CDR3 sequence is 15 residues long. The DNA of the CDR3 is TGTGCCAGCAGCCGGGAGCCTGCACGGGGTGAAAAACTGTTTTTT. Translating gives CASSREPARGEKLFF.

The chain uses TRBV29-1 and TRBJ2-7, with TRBD1 matching over 7 bases. The CDR3 is 12 residues long. V lost 7 bases to trimming and J lost 6 bases; unmatched junction nucleotides: 9. Germline CDR1 reads SQVTM; CDR2 reads ANQGSEA. CDR3 DNA: TGCAGCGCCCAGACAGGGTACTCCGAGCAGTACTTC. It is translated as CSAQTGYSEQYF.

In its sample, this clonotype was seen a few times. The gene calls are TRBV7-2 and TRBJ1-4; D is uncertain. CDR3 length: 16 amino acids. Per the germline V gene, CDR1 is SGHTA and CDR2 is FQGNSA. With 5 bases removed from V and 3 bases from J, the gap between germline ends came to 16 bases. DNA for the CDR3: TGTGCCAGCAGCAGCCGCCCCGGGCCATCTAATGAAAAACTGTTTTTT. Translating gives CASSSRPGPSNEKLFF.

The chain couples TRBV28 to TRBJ2-7; D not certain. V was cut by 5 bases and J by 3 bases, with 14 bases left in between. Germline CDR1 and CDR2: MDHEN and SYDVKM. The CDR3 covers 14 residues. CDR3 in amino acids: CASSPYLQVYEQYF. CDR3 DNA sequence: TGTGCCAGCAGTCCGTACTTGCAAGTCTACGAGCAGTACTTC.

The genes are TRBV25-1 and TRBJ2-3; TRBD2 matches at 8 bases. V was clipped by 7 bases and J by 1 base; unmatched bases: 4. Germline-derived CDR1 and CDR2 are MGHDK and SYGVNS. The CDR3 sequence is 14 residues long. The CDR3, as DNA: TGTGCCAGCATAGCGGGGACGCGCACAGATACGCAGTATTTT. The encoded protein is CASIAGTRTDTQYF.

This chain links TRBV5-1 with TRBJ1-2, with D hard to call. The CDR3 has 14 amino acids. Germline V gene lookup returns CDR1 SGHRS and CDR2 YFSETQ. V lost 1 base, J lost 3 bases, and 10 bases lay in between. CDR3 coding DNA: TGCGCCAGCAGCTTGACCGACGGAGACTATGGCTACACCTTC. Translating gives CASSLTDGDYGYTF. Combining the CDR3 with reference TRBV5-1 and TRBJ1-2 gives the whole variable domain KAGVTQTPRYLIKTRGQQVTLSCSPISGHRSVSWYQQTPGQGLQFLFEYFSETQRNKGNFPGRFSGRQFSNSRSEMNVSTLELGDSALYLCASSLTDGDYGYTFGSGTRLTVV.

This clonotype was observed a handful of times. This chain connects TRBV15 to TRBJ2-7; D is ambiguous. Trimming took off 7 bases at V and 1 base at J, with 11 bases between the two ends. Looked up from germline, CDR1 is LNHNV and CDR2 is YYDKDF (reference sequence). This CDR3 contains 13 residues. The DNA of the CDR3 is TGTGCCACCAAGGCCACCGGGTCCTACGAGCAGTACTTC. This gives the protein CATKATGSYEQYF.

This clonotype has more than one count but fewer than ten. V and J are TRBV28 and TRBJ1-2; 7 nucleotides align to TRBD1. Per germline, CDR1 MDHEN and CDR2 SYDVKM. Trimming took 7 bases from V and 4 from J; bases not matched to a gene: 9. There are 14 residues in the CDR3. CDR3 sequence (DNA): TGTGCCAGCACGAAAGGGGGCGCATCCTATGGCTACACCTTC. This sequence encodes CASTKGGASYGYTF.

The sample holds a few counts of this clonotype. V is TRBV5-1 and J is TRBJ2-1; D is unclear. This CDR3 region has 14 residues. Germline values: CDR1 SGHRS, CDR2 YFSETQ. V gave up 5 bases and J gave up 5 bases, with 14 bases separating them. The DNA for the CDR3 is TGCGCCAGCAGGGAGATTAGTCGGAACAATGAGCAGTTCTTC. This gives the protein CASREISRNNEQFF.

This clonotype has more than one count but fewer than ten. V usage is TRBV6-6 and J usage is TRBJ2-1; 7 bases match TRBD1. V lost 2 bases, J lost 6 bases, and 10 bases stayed unmatched. The germline V gene has CDR1 MNHNY and CDR2 SVGAGI (reference sequence). This CDR3 is 16 amino acids long. The CDR3 sequence is CASSYHTGDHRNEQFF. Written as DNA, the CDR3 is TGTGCCAGCAGTTACCATACAGGGGACCACCGCAATGAGCAGTTCTTC.

In regard to this clonotype: One junction end does not reproduce the germline sequence, and a read error may be involved. As DNA, the CDR3 is TGCGCCAGCAGCTCATTATCGGGCACTGAAGCTTCCTTT. Translating gives CASSSLSGTEASF. The chain has TRBV5-1 and TRBJ1-1; D unclear. CDR3 length equals 13 residues. Looked up from germline, CDR1 is SGHRS and CDR2 is YFSETQ.

This clonotype was seen only a few times. The chain combines TRBV7-9 with TRBJ1-1; D might be TRBD1 (6 bases). CDR1 is SEHNR and CDR2 is FQNEAQ in the germline V gene (reference sequence). V was pared by 5 bases and J by 4 bases, with 14 bases between. This CDR3 is 14 amino acids long. This CDR3 reads CASSTQRGLTEAFF. The CDR3 DNA sequence: TGTGCCAGCAGCACCCAACGGGGGCTCACTGAAGCTTTCTTT.

The chain couples TRBV5-6 to TRBJ2-1; maybe TRBD2 (6 bases). The CDR3 loop spans 12 amino acids. Germline V gives CDR1 SGHDT, CDR2 YYEEEE. The germline V and J ends were trimmed by 4 bases and 8 bases, with 10 bases remaining between them. The DNA for the CDR3 is TGTGCCAGCAGCCTTAGGGAGGATGAGCAGTTCTTC. The encoded protein is CASSLREDEQFF.

In its sample, this clonotype was seen a few times. The rearrangement uses TRBV2 and TRBJ1-2; unclear D gene. Germline CDR1 SNHLY, CDR2 FYNNEI. This CDR3 comprises 14 residues. V lost 4 bases, J lost 2 bases, and 11 bases lay in between. The CDR3: CASSGGTSNYGYTF. CDR3 coding DNA: TGTGCCAGCAGTGGGGGAACGTCAAACTATGGCTACACCTTC. The whole variable domain, filled in from reference TRBV2 and TRBJ1-2, reads EPEVTQTPSHQVTQMGQEVILRCVPISNHLYFYWYRQILGQKVEFLVSFYNNEISEKSEIFDDQFSVERPDGSNFTLKIRSTKLEDSAMYFCASSGGTSNYGYTFGSGTRLTVV.

This clonotype has just a few counts. This chain joins TRBV6-1 and TRBJ1-2; 9 bases are shared with TRBD1. V shed 4 bases, J shed 4 bases, and the junction held 4 bases outside the gene matches. The V gene's germline CDR1 is MNHNS and CDR2 SASEGT. This CDR3 is 14 amino acids long. This CDR3 reads CASSAQGAVYGYTF. CDR3 nucleotides: TGTGCCAGCAGTGCACAGGGGGCGGTCTATGGCTACACCTTC.

The chain has TRBV6-5 and TRBJ2-7; 7 nucleotides line up with TRBD1. In germline, CDR1 is MNHEY, CDR2 SVGAGI. The J segment lost 4 bases and the V segment lost 0 bases, leaving 6 bases of the junction unmatched. The CDR3 is 15 residues long. The chain's CDR3 is CASSYSWTGPYEQYF. CDR3 bases: TGTGCCAGCAGTTACTCTTGGACAGGCCCATACGAGCAGTACTTC.

J is TRBJ2-5 and V is TRBV20-1; TRBD2 aligns across 8 bases. Germline-derived CDR1 and CDR2 are DFQATT and SNEGSKA (reference sequence). This CDR3 is built from 15 residues. The V and J ends lost 6 bases and 2 bases, in that order; junction bases with no gene match: 11. CDR3 sequence reads: CSASRLAGYQETQYF. CDR3 bases: TGCAGTGCCAGTCGGTTAGCGGGGTATCAAGAGACCCAGTACTTC.

In its sample, this clonotype was seen a few times. The gene calls are TRBV6-5 and TRBJ1-4; D call uncertain. Germline V gives CDR1 MNHEY, CDR2 SVGAGI. This CDR3 spans 14 amino acids. Trimming removed 5 bases from V and 0 bases from J, with 7 bases in between. CDR3 loop: CASSDTSTNEKLFF. The CDR3 nucleotides are TGTGCCAGCAGTGACACCTCAACTAATGAAAAACTGTTTTTT.

This clonotype was observed many times. J is TRBJ1-5 and V is TRBV9; D remains ambiguous. Germline lookup yields CDR1 SGDLS and CDR2 YYNGEE. The germline V and J ends were trimmed by 0 bases and 4 bases, with 8 bases remaining between them. The CDR3 contains 14 residues. CDR3 in amino acids: CASSVEGGNQPQHF. DNA for the CDR3: TGTGCCAGCAGCGTAGAGGGTGGGAATCAGCCCCAGCATTTT.

This clonotype was detected only a few times. J is TRBJ1-6 and V is TRBV2, with a possible D match to TRBD1 (6 bases). CDR1 and CDR2 from the germline V gene are SNHLY and FYNNEI. This CDR3 is built from 16 residues. V lost 8 bases, J lost 0 bases, and 14 bases lay in between. The CDR3 nucleotides are TGTGCCAGCCGAATACAGGGTAGCTCCTATAATTCACCCCTCCACTTT. This codes for CASRIQGSSYNSPLHF.

This chain uses TRBV19 with TRBJ2-1; 7 bases map to TRBD1. The CDR3 extends over 14 amino acids. The germline V gene encodes CDR1 LNHDA and CDR2 SQIVND (reference sequence). J gave up 0 bases and V 11 bases, and 7 bases lay outside the gene matches. Written as DNA, the CDR3 is TGTGCCTCCCAGGGGGTGAGCTCCTACAATGAGCAGTTCTTC. Translating gives CASQGVSSYNEQFF.

Only a few counts were recorded for this clonotype. The chain links TRBV7-9 to TRBJ1-1, with 7 positions matching TRBD1. Looked up from germline, CDR1 is SEHNR and CDR2 is FQNEAQ (reference sequence). The V and J ends lost 5 bases and 1 base, in that order; junction bases with no gene match: 10. CDR3 length: 16 amino acids. DNA for the CDR3: TGTGCCAGCAGCCCAAAGTCCGGGACAGCGAACACTGAAGCTTTCTTT. Amino acids: CASSPKSGTANTEAFF.

This clonotype was found a few times. The V and J genes are TRBV4-1 and TRBJ2-4; 11 bases line up with TRBD2. This CDR3 has 15 amino acids. The ends lost 2 bases at V and 5 bases at J; junction bases unmatched: 2. CDR1 is MGHRA and CDR2 is YSYEKL in the germline V gene. The CDR3 DNA reads TGCGCCAGCAGCCAACTGGGACTAGCGGAAAACATTCAGTACTTC. Translation: CASSQLGLAENIQYF.

This chain connects TRBV12-3 or TRBV12-4 to TRBJ2-1, with TRBD1 as a possible D gene (6 bases). Trimming pared 5 bases from V and 4 bases from J, leaving 12 bases between. This CDR3 region has 14 residues. This CDR3 reads CASSQGYGYNEQFF. The CDR3 DNA reads as TGTGCCAGCAGTCAGGGGTATGGGTACAATGAGCAGTTCTTC.

The chain recombines TRBV4-3 with TRBJ2-1, with 12 bases aligning to TRBD2. The CDR3 spans 17 residues. With V trimmed by 0 bases and J by 7 bases, 7 bases remained unmatched. Germline loops: CDR1 LGHNA, CDR2 YSLEER. The CDR3 nucleotides are TGCGCCAGCAGCCAAGACCGACTAGCGGGAGTACGGAATGAGCAGTTCTTC. Translation gives CASSQDRLAGVRNEQFF.

The sample holds a few counts of this clonotype. V usage is TRBV6-5 and J usage is TRBJ2-7, with TRBD1 as a possible D gene (6 bases). The V gene lost 5 bases and the J gene lost 0 bases, with 14 bases spanning the gap. The CDR3 spans 15 residues. The germline gives CDR1 MNHEY, CDR2 SVGAGI. CDR3 amino acids: CASSRRQESSYEQYF. The CDR3 region has the DNA TGTGCCAGCAGTCGCAGACAGGAGAGCTCCTACGAGCAGTACTTC.